This T cell receptor beta chain stems from a study of CXCR3-negative and CXCR3-positive naive CD8 T cells. Study-wide background: Sequencing gave roughly 130 million TRB reads overall, about 1.5 +/- 0.3 million per library. Study-wide results and caveats: Hydrophobicity of TRB CDR3s was greater in CXCR3-positive naive cells than in CXCR3-negative naive cells. In both naive subsets diversity was comparably high, whereas memory CD8+ cells showed much lower diversity. Cryopreservation partially decreased CXCR3 expression, and most assays used fresh PBMCs.

CD45RO-CCR7+CD27+CD95- was the phenotype of naive CD8+ T cells. The CDR3 consists of 12 residues. Libraries of TRB cDNA were made by 5' RACE and carried UMIs. Each CDR3 protein gets one entry in TCRdb, which reprocessed the 5' RACE reads and gives no DNA. This listing includes 55,000 to 75,000 distinct CDR3 sequences. Remarks on this clonotype: Its target is not known.

This rearrangement joins TRBV12-3 or TRBV12-4 to TRBJ2-7; TCRdb returns TRBD1, unconfirmable since there is no DNA. The clonotype comes from a human donor in good health. Some clones in this sample may be carry-over from other donors' samples. Sequenced material: naive CXCR3+ CD8+ T cells from blood. Subset: CD45RO-CCR7+CD27+CD95- naive CD8+ T cells expressing CXCR3 (TNR3+). CDR3 in amino acids: CATGQGGYEQYF.